The 17 T cell receptor beta chains in this list originate from one sample, sequenced in a study of cytomegalovirus exposure and HLA in healthy donors (dated by TCRdb to the late 2010s). Library preparation employed the immunoSEQ multiplex PCR assay. The multiplex PCR relied on a mix of 60 forward primers for TCR Vbeta segments and 13 reverse primers for TCR Jbeta segments. TCRdb re-hosts the immuneACCESS table, in-frame sequences only. Its copies lack some clones; in the studies checked, an unresolved V gene accounts for under half of them, and the cause for the rest is not known. The sample yields about 120,000 clones; about 70% were counted once. The leading ten clones occupy roughly 0.92% of the sample. The sequenced sample was PBMCs. All receptors derive from a woman aged 30 to 39 in good health and CMV-seronegative.

This clone was counted a few times. This chain joins TRBV6-1 and TRBJ1-1; a weak D match, TRBD1 (5 bases). CDR3 length equals 13 residues. Germline CDR1 is MNHNS and CDR2 is SASEGT. The V end lost 4 bases, the J end lost 2 bases, and 8 bases lay between the germline ends. The CDR3 bases are TGTGCCAGCAGTGTGACAGTTAACACTGAAGCTTTCTTT. Translated, it gives CASSVTVNTEAFF.

The rearrangement joins TRBV5-1 to TRBJ1-2, with TRBD1 as a possible D gene (6 bases). V lost 5 bases, J lost 8 bases, and 16 bases lay in between. Germline loops: CDR1 SGHRS, CDR2 YFSETQ. This CDR3 contains 13 residues. DNA for the CDR3: TGCGCCAGCAGGGTTTCGGACAGTTCGGGCTACACCTTC. Amino acid sequence: CASRVSDSSGYTF.

The chain recombines TRBV5-1 with TRBJ2-5; 8 nucleotides agree with TRBD1. The tail of the sequence fits TRBJ2-7 better, so the J call may be wrong. This CDR3 has 15 amino acids. The germline CDR1 and CDR2 sequences are SGHRS and YFSETQ. As DNA, the CDR3 is TGCGCCAGCAGCTCCGGACAGGGTCGGACCTACGAGCAGTACTTC. Its protein product is CASSSGQGRTYEQYF.

Concerning this clone itself: Sequence at one end of the junction differs from germline and may be a read error. The chain combines TRBV29-1 with TRBJ1-1, with TRBD1 identical over 8 bases. CDR3 length equals 13 residues. Germline values: CDR1 SQVTM, CDR2 ANQGSEA. The CDR3 sequence is CTISGGLGTEAFF. The CDR3 DNA is TGTACCATTTCAGGGGGCTTGGGCACTGAAGCTTTCTTT.

The genes are TRBV6-6 and TRBJ2-5; 11 nucleotides match TRBD2. TRBJ2-7 matches the DNA end more closely, so the J call is doubtful. This CDR3 is 14 amino acids long. Germline V gene lookup returns CDR1 MNHNY and CDR2 SVGAGI (reference sequence). DNA of the CDR3: TGTGCCAGCAGTCTAACTAGCGGGAGCTCCGAGCAGTACTTC. Protein sequence: CASSLTSGSSEQYF.

The chain uses TRBV30 and TRBJ1-1; a weak D match, TRBD1 (5 bases). Between the trimmed V and J ends, which lost 4 bases and 2 bases, there was a span of 11 bases. The germline V gene encodes CDR1 GTSNPN and CDR2 SVGIG (reference sequence). The CDR3 consists of 13 residues. In nucleotides, the CDR3 is TGTGCCTGGAACCCAGGGCCAAACACTGAAGCTTTCTTT. Translation gives CAWNPGPNTEAFF.

The chain is built from TRBV9 and TRBJ1-2; possibly TRBD1 for D (6 bases). Trimming stripped 0 bases from V and 6 bases from J, with 12 bases between. The CDR3 loop spans 14 amino acids. Germline-derived CDR1 and CDR2 are SGDLS and YYNGEE. CDR3 DNA: TGTGCCAGCAGCGTAGGTATTCAGGGGAATGGCTACACCTTC. Amino acids: CASSVGIQGNGYTF.

A few counts support this clone. The rearrangement links TRBV28 to TRBJ1-1, with a possible D match to TRBD1 (5 bases). The length of the CDR3 is 13 residues. Germline CDR1 reads MDHEN; CDR2 reads SYDVKM. V dropped 3 bases and J dropped 1 base, with 6 bases sitting between them. DNA of the CDR3: TGTGCCAGCAGTTTGGGGGGGAACACTGAAGCTTTCTTT. It yields the protein CASSLGGNTEAFF.

This clone turned up a few times. The gene calls are TRBV4-3 and TRBJ1-2; 9 bases agree with TRBD1. The trim removed 2 bases at V and 7 bases at J, leaving 2 bases unmatched. The CDR3 extends over 13 amino acids. Germline CDR1 reads LGHNA; CDR2 reads YSLEER. CDR3 nucleotide sequence: TGCGCCAGCAGCCAACCGACAGGGGGTGGCTACACCTTC. The encoded protein is CASSQPTGGGYTF.

This clone was counted once. The sample has other DNA sequences that encode this CDR3 too. The chain recombines TRBV29-1 with TRBJ2-2; perhaps TRBD1 as D (6 bases). Looked up from germline, CDR1 is SQVTM and CDR2 is ANQGSEA. V lost 7 bases, J lost 2 bases, and 8 bases lay in between. This CDR3 region has 12 residues. CDR3 DNA: TGCAGCGCCAGGGGTAACACCGGGGAGCTGTTTTTT. Amino acid sequence: CSARGNTGELFF.

V and J are TRBV14 and TRBJ2-7; D unclear. Trimming removed 1 base from V and 2 bases from J, with 9 bases in between. CDR1 SGHDN and CDR2 FVKESK come from the germline V gene. The CDR3 runs to 14 residues. CDR3 protein: CASSQAQFAYEQYF. CDR3 sequence (DNA): TGTGCCAGCAGCCAAGCCCAGTTTGCCTACGAGCAGTACTTC.

This clone was found once. The chain employs TRBV15 and TRBJ1-1; D remains ambiguous. The V gene lost 1 base and the J gene lost 5 bases, with 5 bases spanning the gap. There are 12 residues in the CDR3. Germline V gene lookup returns CDR1 LNHNV and CDR2 YYDKDF (reference sequence). CDR3 bases: TGTGCCACCAGCAGAGGCGGAACTGAAGCTTTCTTT. Amino acid sequence: CATSRGGTEAFF.

The chain employs TRBV18 and TRBJ1-2; 7 nucleotides line up with TRBD1. This CDR3 spans 16 amino acids. V lost 5 bases and J lost 2; bases outside the gene matches: 11. Germline V CDR1 and CDR2: KGHSH, LQKENI. The CDR3 region is CASSSPNQGQNYGYTF. In DNA form, the CDR3 reads TGTGCCAGCTCATCTCCTAACCAGGGACAGAACTATGGCTACACCTTC.

The J gene is TRBJ1-2, the V gene TRBV27; maybe TRBD1 (6 bases). V lost 7 bases and J 7 bases, leaving 16 bases between the germline ends. The CDR3 consists of 13 residues. The germline V gene encodes CDR1 MNHEY and CDR2 SMNVEV (reference sequence). CDR3 sequence: CASKFGGAGGYTF. CDR3 coding DNA: TGTGCCAGCAAGTTTGGGGGGGCGGGTGGCTACACCTTC.

A single count supports this clone. The chain couples TRBV6-4 to TRBJ1-1; no definite D call. The CDR3 has 14 amino acids. CDR1 is MRHNA, CDR2 SNTAGT, per germline. V lost 7 bases to trimming and J lost 3 bases, with 15 bases between them. The CDR3: CASTWTSADTEAFF. CDR3 nucleotide sequence: TGTGCCAGCACCTGGACTTCGGCGGACACTGAAGCTTTCTTT.

This clone was seen a few times. The chain links TRBV7-9 to TRBJ2-2, with TRBD2 as a possible D gene (5 bases). CDR1 is SEHNR, CDR2 FQNEAQ, per germline (reference sequence). CDR3 size: 15 residues. The ends were cut back, 6 bases at V and 6 bases at J, with 17 bases in the middle. The chain's CDR3 is CASSQVPGKAGELFF. CDR3 in DNA: TGTGCCAGCAGTCAAGTGCCGGGAAAGGCCGGGGAGCTGTTTTTT.

V and J are TRBV2 and TRBJ1-1; D is undetermined. The germline gives CDR1 SNHLY, CDR2 FYNNEI. With 4 bases removed from V and 1 base from J, the gap between germline ends came to 10 bases. The CDR3 totals 14 residues. For the CDR3, the DNA is TGTGCCAGCAGTGCATTATCAGGGAACACTGAAGCTTTCTTT. Translation gives CASSALSGNTEAFF.